The clone carrying this TCR beta chain has a handful of counts. The data were taken from a study of blood T cell repertoires in COVID-19. Measured with immunoSEQ multiplex PCR; TCRdb has only the in-frame clones, and not every one. The sample lists about 260,000 clones; 65% to 90% were seen once. The specimen sequenced was peripheral blood. The receptor comes from a human donor in a cohort sampled during active COVID-19.

CDR3 loop: CASSFSLAGLSYEQYF. As DNA, the CDR3 is TGTGCCAGCAGTTTTTCACTGGCGGGGCTATCCTACGAGCAGTACTTC. The rearrangement joins TRBV28 to TRBJ2-7, with D tentatively TRBD2 (6 bases). Germline V gives CDR1 MDHEN, CDR2 SYDVKM. The CDR3 length is 16 residues. Trimming removed 3 bases from V and 1 base from J, with 16 bases in between.